This T cell receptor (beta chain) was documented in a study of read filtering for tumor transcriptome and immune sequencing (TCRdb year 2020). Context from the whole study: The cohort was composed of some 17 male and 14 female patients, with a mean age of approximately 70 years and an age range of about 47 to 85. Under revised international staging, 8 or 9 patients fell into R-ISS I, some 15 into R-ISS II and 6 or 7 into R-ISS III. Whole-transcriptome libraries were prepared with the TruSeq RNA Access Library Prep Kit after DNase treatment. Per sample, about 4.05 to 10.27 million TCR-region mapped reads were obtained with IR-seq, compared with only about 80 to 1,300 with RNA-seq. Using the same bone marrow samples, the study compared TCR repertoires obtained by targeted immune repertoire sequencing with those obtained by bulk whole-transcriptome sequencing. A main aim was a read-filtering strategy for immune repertoire data, specifically whether clonotypes supported by a single read should be removed.

TCR libraries were constructed from roughly 360 ng RNA using the Immunoverse kit, and molecular barcoded adaptors covering alpha/delta and beta/gamma chains were employed. TCR library preparation used the same RNA that was used for transcriptome sequencing. TCR libraries were sequenced on an Illumina HiSeq 4000 with 2 x 150 cycles. As for the original processing: TCR reads were aligned to human V, D, J and C references and assembled into CDR3 clonotypes with MiXCR, including quality filtering and error correction. Clonotype counts and gene usage diversity were analyzed with the tcR package in R. For inspection of raw mapping reads, RNA-seq reads were mapped by STAR aligner version 2.5.3a onto GRCh37 of the human genome. To test the effect of sequencing depth on detected clonotypes, IR-seq fastq files were randomly downsampled using Seqtk 1.3. Starting from the raw public reads, TCRdb applied fastp trimming at Q25, assembled clones with MiXCR and retained in-frame beta chains. Rows with a matching CDR3 protein are joined into one entry that keeps the most common DNA and genes. Clone size and V and J calls follow TCRdb, not the original study. Across this sample there are 120,000 or so distinct CDR3 sequences, with 13% seen only once. Roughly 11% of the sample is taken by the ten largest.

Results and caveats for the whole study, not just this receptor: The sorted CD138-negative fraction was not purified T cells but a mixed bone marrow immune population. Single-read clonotypes made up roughly 82% of clonotypes but only about 4% of total reads in IR-seq, compared with approximately 75% of clonotypes and approximately 45% of reads in RNA-seq. The correlation between IR-seq and RNA-seq shared clonotype proportions was increased by removal of single-read clonotypes. Compared with RNA-seq, IR-seq captured clonotypes at much higher depth and more reliably, and a smaller IR-seq throughput was enough to identify most shared clonotypes.

Each patient had bone marrow sampled at the time of active disease. Ficoll-Hypaque density gradient centrifugation was used to isolate bone marrow mononuclear cells. Myeloma plasma cells were removed and CD138-negative cells were collected by negative selection after labeling with CD138 magnetic microbeads on a MACS separator. Flow cytometry with CD138 antibodies on an Attune NxT was used to check how pure the isolated cells were. TRIzol reagent was used to extract total RNA, and a NanoDrop spectrophotometer was used to quantify the extracted RNA. Paired RNA-seq and IR-seq were performed on each patient's CD138-negative bone marrow sample. There are 15 amino acids in the CDR3, from cysteine to phenylalanine inclusive. The only DNA kept is the CDR3, 45 bases in frame from the first base. CDR1 MNHEY and CDR2 SMNVEV are derived from the germline V gene (reference sequence). At the junction V is shortened by 8 bases and J by 0 bases, with 16 bases in between.

This clonotype was observed many times. Which antigen it targets is not known. The sample holds no much larger clone one base away, and base qualities are not on file. The sample taken for sequencing was a population of CD138-negative cells sorted from bone marrow. The cell subset or site label corresponds to: bone marrow mononuclear cells depleted of CD138+ plasma/myeloma cells by negative magnetic selection. The TCR comes from a donor over 35 with multiple myeloma. In this chain, TRBV27 is recombined with TRBJ2-5; the D gene is possibly TRBD2, with 5 bases matching. The CDR3 here reads CASGRGLPYQETQYF. The DNA is TGTGCCAGCGGGAGAGGACTTCCGTACCAAGAGACCCAGTACTTC.